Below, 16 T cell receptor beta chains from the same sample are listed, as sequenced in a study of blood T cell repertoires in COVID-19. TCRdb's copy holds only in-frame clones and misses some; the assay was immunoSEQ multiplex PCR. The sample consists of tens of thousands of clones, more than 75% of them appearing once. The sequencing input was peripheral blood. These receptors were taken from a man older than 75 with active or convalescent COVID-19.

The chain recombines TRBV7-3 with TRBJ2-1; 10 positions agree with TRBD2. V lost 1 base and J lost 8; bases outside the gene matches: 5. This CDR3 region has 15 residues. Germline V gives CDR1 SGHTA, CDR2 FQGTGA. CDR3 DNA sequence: TGTGCCAGCAGCTTAATGGCTAGCGGGAGACATGAGCAGTTCTTC. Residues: CASSLMASGRHEQFF.

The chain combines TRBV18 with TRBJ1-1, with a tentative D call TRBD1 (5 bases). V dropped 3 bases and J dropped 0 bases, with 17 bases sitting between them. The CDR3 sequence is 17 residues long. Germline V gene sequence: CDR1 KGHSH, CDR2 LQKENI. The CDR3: CASSPGPGFSLNTEAFF. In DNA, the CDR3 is TGTGCCAGCTCACCGGGGCCAGGATTCTCGCTGAACACTGAAGCTTTCTTT.

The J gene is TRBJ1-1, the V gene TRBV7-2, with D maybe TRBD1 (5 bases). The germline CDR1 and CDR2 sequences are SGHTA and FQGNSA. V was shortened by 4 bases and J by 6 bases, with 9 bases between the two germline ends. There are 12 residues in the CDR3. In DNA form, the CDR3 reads TGTGCCAGCAGCTGGCAGGGCGCTGAAGCTTTCTTT. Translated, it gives CASSWQGAEAFF.

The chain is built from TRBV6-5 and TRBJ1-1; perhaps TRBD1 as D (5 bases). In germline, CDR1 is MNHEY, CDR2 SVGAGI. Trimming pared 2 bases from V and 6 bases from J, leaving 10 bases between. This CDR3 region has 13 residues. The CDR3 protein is CASSYTRGAEAFF. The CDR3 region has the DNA TGTGCCAGCAGTTACACGCGGGGGGCTGAAGCTTTCTTT.

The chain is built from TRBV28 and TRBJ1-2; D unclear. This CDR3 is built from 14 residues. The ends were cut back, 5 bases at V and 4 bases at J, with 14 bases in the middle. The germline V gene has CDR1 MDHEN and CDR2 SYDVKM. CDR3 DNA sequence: TGTGCCAGCAGTCGAGGTGGAGCTGGCTATGGCTACACCTTC. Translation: CASSRGGAGYGYTF.

The CDR3 bases are TGCGCCAGCAGAATCGGACTAGCGGGGGGCAATGAGCAGTTCTTC. It codes for CASRIGLAGGNEQFF. This chain links TRBV5-1 with TRBJ2-1, with TRBD2 identical over 14 bases. Germline V lookup: CDR1 SGHRS, CDR2 YFSETQ. The CDR3 covers 15 residues. V gave up 5 bases and J gave up 6 bases; unmatched junction bases: 4. The whole variable domain, remainder taken from reference TRBV5-1 and TRBJ2-1, is KAGVTQTPRYLIKTRGQQVTLSCSPISGHRSVSWYQQTPGQGLQFLFEYFSETQRNKGNFPGRFSGRQFSNSRSEMNVSTLELGDSALYLCASRIGLAGGNEQFFGPGTRLTVL.

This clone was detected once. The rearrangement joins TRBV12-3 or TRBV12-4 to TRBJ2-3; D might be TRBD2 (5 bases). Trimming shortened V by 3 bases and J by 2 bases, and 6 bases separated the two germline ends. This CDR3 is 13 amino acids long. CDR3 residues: CASSLGVTDTQYF. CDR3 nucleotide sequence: TGTGCCAGCAGTTTGGGAGTCACAGATACGCAGTATTTT.

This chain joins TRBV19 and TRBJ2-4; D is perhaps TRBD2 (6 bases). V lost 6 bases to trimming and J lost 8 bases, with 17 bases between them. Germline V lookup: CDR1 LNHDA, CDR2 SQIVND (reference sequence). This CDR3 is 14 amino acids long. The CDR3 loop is CASREGWGVDIQYF. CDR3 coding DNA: TGTGCCAGTAGGGAGGGGTGGGGTGTCGACATTCAGTACTTC.

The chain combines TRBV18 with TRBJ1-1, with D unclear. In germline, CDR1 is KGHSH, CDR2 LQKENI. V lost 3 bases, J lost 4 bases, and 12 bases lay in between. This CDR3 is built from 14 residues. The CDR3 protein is CASSPEEVVTEAFF. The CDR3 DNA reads TGTGCCAGCTCACCTGAGGAGGTGGTCACTGAAGCTTTCTTT.

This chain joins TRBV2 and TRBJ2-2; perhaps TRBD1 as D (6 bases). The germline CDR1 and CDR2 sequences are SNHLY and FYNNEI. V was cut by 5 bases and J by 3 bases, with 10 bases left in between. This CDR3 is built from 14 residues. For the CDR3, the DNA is TGTGCCAGCAGTCCACGGACAGACACCGGGGAGCTGTTTTTT. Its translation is CASSPRTDTGELFF.

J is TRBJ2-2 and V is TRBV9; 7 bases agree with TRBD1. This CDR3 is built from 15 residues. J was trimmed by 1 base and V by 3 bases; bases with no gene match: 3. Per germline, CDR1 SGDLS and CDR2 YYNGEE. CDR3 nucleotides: TGTGCCAGCAGCGCCGGGACAGAGAACACCGGGGAGCTGTTTTTT. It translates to CASSAGTENTGELFF.

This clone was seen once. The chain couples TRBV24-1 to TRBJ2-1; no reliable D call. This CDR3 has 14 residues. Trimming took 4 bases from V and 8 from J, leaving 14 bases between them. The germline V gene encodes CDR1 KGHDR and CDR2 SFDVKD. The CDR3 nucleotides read TGTGCCACCAGTGACCATACTAAAAGCGATGAGCAGTTCTTC. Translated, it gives CATSDHTKSDEQFF.

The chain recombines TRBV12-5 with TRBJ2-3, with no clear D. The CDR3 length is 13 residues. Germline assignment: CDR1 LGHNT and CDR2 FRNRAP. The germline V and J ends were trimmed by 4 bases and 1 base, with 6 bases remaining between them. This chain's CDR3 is CASGYTGTDTQYF. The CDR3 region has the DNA TGTGCTAGTGGTTACACCGGCACAGATACGCAGTATTTT.

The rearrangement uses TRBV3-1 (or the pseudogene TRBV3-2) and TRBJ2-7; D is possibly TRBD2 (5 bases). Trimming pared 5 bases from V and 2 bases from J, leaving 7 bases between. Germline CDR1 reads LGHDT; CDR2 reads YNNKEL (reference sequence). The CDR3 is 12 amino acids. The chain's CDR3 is CASSMGAYEQYV. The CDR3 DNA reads TGTGCCAGCAGCATGGGAGCCTACGAGCAGTACGTC.

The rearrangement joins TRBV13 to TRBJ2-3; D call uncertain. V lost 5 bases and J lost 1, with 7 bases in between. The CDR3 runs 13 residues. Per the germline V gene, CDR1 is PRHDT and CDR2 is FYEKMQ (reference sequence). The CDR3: CASSPPGTDTQYF. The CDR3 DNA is TGTGCCAGCAGCCCCCCGGGCACAGATACGCAGTATTTT.

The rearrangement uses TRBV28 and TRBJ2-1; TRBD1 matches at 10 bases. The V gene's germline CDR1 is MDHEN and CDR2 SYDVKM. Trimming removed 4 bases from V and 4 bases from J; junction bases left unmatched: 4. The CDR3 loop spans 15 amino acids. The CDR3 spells CASSSVGQGYNEQFF. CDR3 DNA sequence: TGTGCCAGCAGTTCTGTGGGACAGGGGTACAATGAGCAGTTCTTC.